One sample yielded the 26 T cell receptor beta chains listed below, sequenced in a study of blood T cell repertoires in COVID-19. Sequencing was performed with immunoSEQ multiplex PCR; in TCRdb, only in-frame clones are kept and a portion is missing. The data contain roughly 300,000 clones, roughly 80% of them singletons. Material: peripheral blood. The receptors come from a woman in her 50s who had recovered from COVID-19.

CDR3 in amino acids: CASSPRPLQETNTGELFF. DNA of the CDR3: TGCGCCAGCAGCCCCCGCCCCCTACAGGAAACGAACACCGGGGAGCTGTTTTTT. The genes are TRBV4-3 and TRBJ2-2, with D tentatively TRBD1 (5 bases). The germline V and J ends were trimmed by 4 bases and 0 bases, with 18 bases remaining between them. The germline CDR1 and CDR2 sequences are LGHNA and YSLEER. CDR3 length: 18 amino acids.

The chain recombines TRBV27 with TRBJ1-1; the D is unclear. Germline lookup yields CDR1 MNHEY and CDR2 SMNVEV (reference sequence). The CDR3 consists of 16 residues. The V and J ends lost 5 bases and 1 base respectively, with 17 bases between them. As DNA, the CDR3 is TGTGCCAGCAGTCCCCTAGGAAGCTATAAGAACACTGAAGCTTTCTTT. It yields the protein CASSPLGSYKNTEAFF.

The chain is built from TRBV20-1 and TRBJ1-2; weak D call: TRBD1 (6 bases). Germline V CDR1 and CDR2: DFQATT, SNEGSKA (reference sequence). V lost 3 bases and J 6 bases, leaving 20 bases between the germline ends. The CDR3 is 15 residues long. CDR3 loop: CSASPRTVRGNGYTF. DNA of the CDR3: TGCAGTGCTAGTCCTAGGACAGTCCGAGGAAATGGCTACACCTTC.

Notes on this clone: The same CDR3 is also encoded by other DNA sequences in this sample. This chain links TRBV19 with TRBJ2-1; 11 positions agree with TRBD2. Germline loops: CDR1 LNHDA, CDR2 SQIVND (reference sequence). V shed 4 bases, J shed 3 bases, and the junction held 2 bases outside the gene matches. The CDR3 covers 15 residues. CDR3 DNA: TGTGCCAGTAGTAGAACTAGCGGGGGCTACAATGAGCAGTTCTTC. Its protein product is CASSRTSGGYNEQFF. The variable domain in full, completed from reference TRBV19 and TRBJ2-1, reads DGGITQSPKYLFRKEGQNVTLSCEQNLNHDAMYWYRQDPGQGLRLIYYSQIVNDFQKGDIAEGYSVSREKKESFPLTVTSAQKNPTAFYLCASSRTSGGYNEQFFGPGTRLTVL.

This chain connects TRBV28 to TRBJ1-2; D gene ambiguous. V was trimmed by 7 bases and J by 7 bases, leaving 16 bases between them. The germline CDR1 and CDR2 sequences are MDHEN and SYDVKM. There are 13 residues in the CDR3. CDR3 region: CASTRPLLSGYTF. The CDR3 bases are TGTGCCAGCACCCGTCCTTTGTTATCTGGCTACACCTTC.

This clone was counted at least ten times. Distinct nucleotide sequences in the sample also encode this CDR3. The chain recombines TRBV29-1 with TRBJ2-2, with D perhaps matching TRBD2 (7 bases). This CDR3 is built from 18 residues. V was clipped by 4 bases and J by 2 bases, with 23 bases between them. Per germline, CDR1 SQVTM and CDR2 ANQGSEA. DNA for the CDR3: TGCAGCGTTGGGGCCCAGGAGGGGGGGTTCGCTAACACCGGGGAGCTGTTTTTT. This gives the protein CSVGAQEGGFANTGELFF.

This rearrangement joins TRBV5-1 to TRBJ1-1, with TRBD1 identical over 8 bases. V was pared by 4 bases and J by 3 bases, with 5 bases of the junction left unmatched. Germline assignment: CDR1 SGHRS and CDR2 YFSETQ. The CDR3 consists of 14 residues. The CDR3 loop reads CASSGGQGYTEAFF. CDR3 DNA: TGCGCCAGCAGCGGTGGACAGGGTTACACTGAAGCTTTCTTT.

The chain employs TRBV4-1 and TRBJ1-5, with D maybe TRBD1 (5 bases). Germline V gene data show CDR1 as MGHRA and CDR2 as YSYEKL. This CDR3 is 16 amino acids long. Trimming stripped 1 base from V and 0 bases from J, with 10 bases between. CDR3 region: CASSQVQVLSNQPQHF. Written as DNA, the CDR3 is TGCGCCAGCAGCCAAGTACAGGTCCTTAGCAATCAGCCCCAGCATTTT.

V usage is TRBV7-2 and J usage is TRBJ1-1; 10 nucleotides align to TRBD1. V trimming: 4 bases; J trimming: 7 bases; junction bases outside the gene matches: 3. Germline V gene sequence: CDR1 SGHTA, CDR2 FQGNSA. The CDR3 sequence is 13 residues long. The CDR3 region is CASSSRTGGEAFF. The CDR3 nucleotides read TGTGCCAGCAGCTCACGGACAGGGGGTGAAGCTTTCTTT.

This clone occurred once. The genes are TRBV2 and TRBJ1-1, with a weak D call TRBD1 (6 bases). The CDR3 is made up of 12 amino acids. Trimming shortened V by 6 bases and J by 11 bases, and 16 bases separated the two germline ends. Germline CDR1 and CDR2: SNHLY and FYNNEI. CDR3 DNA sequence: TGTGCCAGCAGACCGGACAGCCAGTTGGCTTTCTTT. Its protein is CASRPDSQLAFF.

V is TRBV7-3 and J is TRBJ2-1; possibly TRBD2 for D (6 bases). This CDR3 contains 15 residues. Germline-derived CDR1 and CDR2 are SGHTA and FQGTGA. Trimming cost V 3 bases and J 3 bases, with 12 bases left between them. The CDR3: CASSFRGADYNEQFF. Written as DNA, the CDR3 is TGTGCCAGCAGCTTCCGCGGGGCCGACTACAATGAGCAGTTCTTC.

The J gene is TRBJ2-3, the V gene TRBV19; D call uncertain. The CDR3 runs to 16 residues. In germline, CDR1 is LNHDA, CDR2 SQIVND (reference sequence). Trimming removed 5 bases at V and 6 bases at J, with 21 bases between. CDR3 sequence reads: CASSSPGDWLKDTQYF. In DNA form, the CDR3 reads TGTGCCAGTAGTTCCCCCGGAGACTGGCTAAAGGATACGCAGTATTTT.

The chain joins TRBV5-1 to TRBJ1-4; tentatively, D is TRBD1 (5 bases). The V and J ends lost 4 bases and 8 bases respectively, with 15 bases between them. This CDR3 is 14 amino acids long. Germline lookup yields CDR1 SGHRS and CDR2 YFSETQ. The CDR3 here is CASSRGDFREKLFF. CDR3 bases: TGCGCCAGCAGCCGTGGGGACTTCAGGGAAAAACTGTTTTTT.

V usage is TRBV2 and J usage is TRBJ1-5; a weak D match, TRBD1 (5 bases). The ends were cut back, 4 bases at V and 9 bases at J, with 16 bases in the middle. This CDR3 is built from 14 residues. The germline V gene encodes CDR1 SNHLY and CDR2 FYNNEI. Here the CDR3 reads CASSGGVSAGPQHF. CDR3 sequence (DNA): TGTGCCAGCAGTGGGGGGGTGTCAGCGGGGCCCCAGCATTTT. The full variable domain, rest sourced from reference TRBV2 and TRBJ1-5, is EPEVTQTPSHQVTQMGQEVILRCVPISNHLYFYWYRQILGQKVEFLVSFYNNEISEKSEIFDDQFSVERPDGSNFTLKIRSTKLEDSAMYFCASSGGVSAGPQHFGDGTRLSIL.

The chain has TRBV21-1 and TRBJ2-3; the table's D gene call, TRBD2, was not cross checked with the DNA. TRBV21-1 is shown as a pseudogene. This CDR3 comprises 20 residues. DNA for the CDR3: TGTGCCAGCAGCAAAGCGGGGTATGGCGGCGGGAGCATATCGGGAGATACGCAGTATTTT. Protein: CASSKAGYGGGSISGDTQYF.

The chain recombines TRBV5-4 with TRBJ2-1, with D hard to call. V was trimmed by 2 bases and J by 5 bases, leaving 8 bases between them. The CDR3 runs 13 residues. Germline loops: CDR1 SGHNT, CDR2 YYREEE (reference sequence). DNA for the CDR3: TGTGCCAGCAGCTTAGACTGGGACAATGAGCAGTTCTTC. As protein: CASSLDWDNEQFF. Filled out from reference TRBV5-4 and TRBJ2-1, the complete variable domain reads ETGVTQSPTHLIKTRGQQVTLRCSSQSGHNTVSWYQQALGQGPQFIFQYYREEENGRGNFPPRFSGLQFPNYSSELNVNALELDDSALYLCASSLDWDNEQFFGPGTRLTVL.

This chain uses TRBV7-2 with TRBJ2-7; 9 bases line up with TRBD1. The CDR3 is made up of 15 amino acids. V shed 1 base and J 2 bases; nucleotides not matched to a gene: 3. Germline CDR1 reads SGHTA; CDR2 reads FQGNSA. Here the CDR3 reads CASSLGGTGTYEQYF. The CDR3 DNA is TGTGCCAGCAGCTTAGGAGGGACAGGGACCTACGAGCAGTACTTC.

The chain uses TRBV27 and TRBJ1-6; D is undetermined. The CDR3 is made up of 16 amino acids. Deletions cut 6 bases from V and 0 bases from J, with 12 bases between. Per germline, CDR1 MNHEY and CDR2 SMNVEV (reference sequence). The CDR3 protein is CASRPLSGSYNSPLHF. CDR3 DNA: TGTGCCAGCAGGCCCCTCTCGGGCTCCTATAATTCACCCCTCCACTTT.

The V and J genes are TRBV4-2 and TRBJ2-4, with 11 bases identical to TRBD2. Germline CDR1 and CDR2: LGHNA and YNFKEQ. The CDR3 extends over 18 amino acids. With 1 base clipped from V and 1 base from J, the junction kept 6 bases outside the gene matches. The DNA of the CDR3 is TGTGCCAGCAGCCAAGGACTAGCGGGGTTTAGGGCCAAAAACATTCAGTACTTC. It codes for CASSQGLAGFRAKNIQYF.

V and J are TRBV5-1 and TRBJ2-2; D remains unclear. The ends were cut back, 2 bases at V and 0 bases at J, with 8 bases in the middle. This CDR3 is 15 amino acids long. The germline V gene has CDR1 SGHRS and CDR2 YFSETQ. In DNA, the CDR3 is TGCGCCAGCAGCTTTGCCGCTACGAACACCGGGGAGCTGTTTTTT. It translates to CASSFAATNTGELFF.

The chain combines TRBV28 with TRBJ2-2; TRBD1 matches 7 bases. This CDR3 has 14 amino acids. Germline V lookup: CDR1 MDHEN, CDR2 SYDVKM. V gave up 6 bases and J gave up 4 bases; unmatched junction bases: 5. The CDR3 nucleotides are TGTGCCAGCAGACGGACAGGTGGCACCGGGGAGCTGTTTTTT. Its protein product is CASRRTGGTGELFF.

J is TRBJ2-1 and V is TRBV3-1 (or the pseudogene TRBV3-2), with 7 bases identical to TRBD1. The CDR3 is 13 residues long. In germline, CDR1 is LGHDT, CDR2 YNNKEL (reference sequence). The ends lost 4 bases at V and 10 bases at J; junction bases unmatched: 7. The CDR3, as DNA: TGTGCCAGCAGCCCCAGACAGGGAGCCGAGCAGTTCTTC. The encoded protein is CASSPRQGAEQFF.

The gene calls are TRBV4-3 and TRBJ2-3; TRBD1 agrees at 9 bases. Trimming at V came to 1 base and at J to 4 bases, leaving 12 bases not matched to a gene. The germline V gene encodes CDR1 LGHNA and CDR2 YSLEER. The CDR3 spans 18 residues. In DNA, the CDR3 is TGCGCCAGCAGCCAAGGGGGGGGACAGGGTAGATTTCCAGATACGCAGTATTTT. Encoded protein: CASSQGGGQGRFPDTQYF.

The rearrangement joins TRBV3-1 (or the pseudogene TRBV3-2) to TRBJ2-5; D is unresolved. Germline V CDR1 and CDR2: LGHDT, YNNKEL (reference sequence). This CDR3 is built from 15 residues. The V gene lost 0 bases and the J gene lost 1 base, with 9 bases spanning the gap. The DNA for the CDR3 is TGTGCCAGCAGCCAAGAATGGAGATTCCAAGAGACCCAGTACTTC. Residues: CASSQEWRFQETQYF.

The V call is TRBV12-3 or TRBV12-4, the J call TRBJ2-7; 7 positions match TRBD1. The junction had 5 bases not matched to a gene; V was cut back by 6 bases and J by 3 bases. This CDR3 is built from 13 residues. Here the CDR3 reads CASSIGTDYEQYF. The CDR3 coding sequence is TGTGCCAGCAGCATTGGGACAGACTACGAGCAGTACTTC.

The chain links TRBV27 to TRBJ2-2; 8 nucleotides match TRBD1. Germline CDR1 MNHEY, CDR2 SMNVEV (reference sequence). Trimming at V came to 7 bases and at J to 3 bases, leaving 7 bases not matched to a gene. There are 15 residues in the CDR3. The CDR3 nucleotides read TGTGCCAGCAACTCGTGGACAGGGCACACCGGGGAGCTGTTTTTT. Translation: CASNSWTGHTGELFF.